This T cell receptor (beta chain) came from a study of CD8 T cells in ankylosing spondylitis. The CDR3 has 14 amino acids. Germline V CDR1 and CDR2: SNHLY, FYNNEI. V gave up 6 bases and J gave up 9 bases; unmatched junction bases: 10. TCRdb used MiXCR to reprocess the 5' RACE reads, holding one entry per CDR3 protein. The sample consists of roughly 440,000 distinct CDR3 sequences, roughly 17% of them appearing once. Regarding this clonotype: No antigen is known for it.

Findings of the study overall: Peripheral blood samples showed relatively rare disease-linked clones, and these clones were CD8+. The clones that were linked to disease were reported to be significantly enriched in matched synovial fluid samples from ankylosing spondylitis patients. Roughly eight highly homologous variants made up a TCR beta motif that seemed to typify ankylosing spondylitis blood. Reports of some motif variants in reactive arthritis synovial fluid and blood predate this one.

This chain connects TRBV2 to TRBJ2-1; 8 bases are shared with TRBD2. What was sequenced was blood, either unsorted or a sorted T cell fraction (not recorded which). The source is a male donor with ankylosing spondylitis. The CDR3 sequence is CASSSTRTSFEQFF. The CDR3 nucleotides are TGTGCCAGCAGCTCTACCCGGACTAGCTTTGAGCAGTTCTTC. Full variable domain (rest looked up from reference TRBV2 and TRBJ2-1): EPEVTQTPSHQVTQMGQEVILRCVPISNHLYFYWYRQILGQKVEFLVSFYNNEISEKSEIFDDQFSVERPDGSNFTLKIRSTKLEDSAMYFCASSSTRTSFEQFFGPGTRLTVL.